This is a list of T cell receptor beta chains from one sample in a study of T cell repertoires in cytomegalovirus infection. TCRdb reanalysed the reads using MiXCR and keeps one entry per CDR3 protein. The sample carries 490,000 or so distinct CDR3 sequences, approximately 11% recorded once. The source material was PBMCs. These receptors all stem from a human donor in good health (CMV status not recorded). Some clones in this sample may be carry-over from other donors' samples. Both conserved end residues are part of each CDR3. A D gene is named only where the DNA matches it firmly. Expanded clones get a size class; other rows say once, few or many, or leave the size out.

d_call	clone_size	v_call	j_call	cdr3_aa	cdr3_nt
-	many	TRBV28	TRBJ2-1	CASSRRTLWGNEQFF	TGTGCCAGCAGCCGAAGGACTTTGTGGGGCAATGAGCAGTTCTTC
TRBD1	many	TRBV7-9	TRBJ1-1	CASSLTTGTEAFF	TGTGCCAGCAGCTTGACGACAGGGACTGAAGCTTTCTTT
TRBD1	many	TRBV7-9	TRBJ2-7	CASILGTGLDEQYF	TGTGCCAGCATCCTCGGGACAGGGCTGGACGAGCAGTACTTC
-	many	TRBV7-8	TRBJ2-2	CASSAYPGRTGELFF	TGTGCCAGCAGCGCCTATCCAGGGAGAACCGGGGAGCTGTTTTTT
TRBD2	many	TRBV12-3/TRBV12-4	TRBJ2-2	CASSLFTPRLAGGPDTGELFF	TGTGCCAGCAGTTTATTCACCCCACGACTAGCGGGGGGGCCGGACACCGGGGAGCTGTTTTTT
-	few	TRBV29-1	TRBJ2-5	CSVAGEETQYF	TGCAGCGTTGCTGGGGAAGAGACCCAGTACTTC
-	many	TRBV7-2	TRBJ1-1	CASSFYGTTAFF	TGTGCCAGCAGCTTTTACGGGACAACAGCTTTCTTT
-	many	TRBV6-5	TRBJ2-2	CASSYRGAGTGELFF	TGTGCCAGCAGTTACAGGGGCGCGGGCACCGGGGAGCTGTTTTTT
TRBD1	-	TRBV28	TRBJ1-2	CASSPRTGKDGYTF	TGTGCCAGCAGTCCAAGGACAGGGAAGGACGGCTACACCTTC
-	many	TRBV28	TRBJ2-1	CASSSGLPRNEQFF	TGTGCCAGCAGTTCGGGACTCCCGCGCAATGAGCAGTTCTTC
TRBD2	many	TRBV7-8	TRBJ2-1	CASSVGRVAGTYNEQFF	TGTGCCAGCAGCGTCGGAAGGGTAGCGGGGACCTACAATGAGCAGTTCTTC
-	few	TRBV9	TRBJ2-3	CASSVEGDGADTQYF	TGTGCCAGCAGCGTAGAGGGGGACGGGGCAGATACGCAGTATTTT
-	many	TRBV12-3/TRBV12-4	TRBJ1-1	CASSPSLWAFF	TGTGCCAGCAGTCCCTCCCTGTGGGCTTTCTTT
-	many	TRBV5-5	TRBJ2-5	CASSFARQAVRETQYF	TGTGCCAGCAGCTTCGCCCGCCAAGCCGTCAGGGAGACCCAGTACTTC
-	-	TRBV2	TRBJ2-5	CASSDRDYQETQYF	TGTGCCAGCAGCGACCGGGACTACCAAGAGACCCAGTACTTC
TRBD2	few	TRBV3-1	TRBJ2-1	CASSQSVGLAYNEQFF	TGTGCCAGCAGCCAATCCGTGGGACTAGCCTACAATGAGCAGTTCTTC
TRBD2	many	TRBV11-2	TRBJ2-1	CASRVAGGQGNEQFF	TGTGCCAGCAGGGTAGCGGGAGGGCAGGGCAATGAGCAGTTCTTC
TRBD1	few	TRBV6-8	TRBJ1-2	CASSRKDRGDYGYTF	TGTGCCAGCAGTAGGAAGGACAGGGGCGATTATGGCTACACCTTC
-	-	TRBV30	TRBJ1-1	CAYLRTDTMGTEAFF	TGTGCCTACCTGAGGACCGATACTATGGGGACTGAAGCTTTCTTT
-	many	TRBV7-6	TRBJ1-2	CASSFGPRVLYGYTF	TGTGCCAGCAGCTTTGGGCCCCGGGTCCTGTATGGCTACACCTTC
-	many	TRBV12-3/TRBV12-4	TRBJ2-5	CASSLREEAETQYF	TGTGCCAGCAGTTTACGGGAAGAGGCGGAGACCCAGTACTTC
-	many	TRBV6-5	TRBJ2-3	CASSYREVDTQYF	TGTGCCAGCAGTTACAGGGAAGTAGATACGCAGTATTTT
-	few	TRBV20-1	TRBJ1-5	CSARTLLQPQHF	TGCAGTGCTCGGACCCTATTACAGCCCCAGCATTTT
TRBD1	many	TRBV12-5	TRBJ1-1	CASGSTGGAVEAFF	TGTGCTAGTGGGTCCACAGGGGGCGCGGTTGAAGCTTTCTTT
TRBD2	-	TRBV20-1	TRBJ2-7	CSARTGTSPYEQYF	TGCAGTGCTCGCACCGGGACTAGCCCCTACGAGCAGTACTTC
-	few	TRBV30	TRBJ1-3	CAWSPTGSGNTIYF	TGTGCCTGGAGTCCTACAGGATCCGGAAACACCATATATTTT
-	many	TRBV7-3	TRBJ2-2	CASSLMSEIGELFF	TGTGCCAGCAGCTTAATGAGCGAGATCGGGGAGCTGTTTTTT
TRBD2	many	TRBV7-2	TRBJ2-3	CASSLDLAGGRTQYF	TGTGCCAGCAGCTTAGATCTAGCGGGAGGGCGTACGCAGTATTTT
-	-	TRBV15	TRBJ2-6	CATSPLPGEIGLNVLTF	TGTGCCACCAGCCCGTTACCAGGAGAGATTGGCCTCAACGTCCTGACTTTC
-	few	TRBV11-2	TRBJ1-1	CASSLTTANTEAFF	TGTGCCAGCAGCTTAACGACCGCGAACACTGAAGCTTTCTTT
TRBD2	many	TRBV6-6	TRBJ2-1	CASSSTLTGLAKNEQFF	TGTGCCAGCAGTTCGACCTTAACGGGACTAGCCAAGAATGAGCAGTTCTTC
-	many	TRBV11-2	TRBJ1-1	CASSFPGPGGTEAFF	TGTGCCAGCAGCTTCCCCGGTCCCGGAGGCACTGAAGCTTTCTTT
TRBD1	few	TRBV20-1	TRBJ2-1	CSAREGQVHEQFF	TGCAGTGCTAGAGAGGGACAGGTCCATGAGCAGTTCTTC
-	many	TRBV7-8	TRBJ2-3	CASSLATLTDTQYF	TGTGCCAGCAGCTTAGCCACACTCACAGATACGCAGTATTTT
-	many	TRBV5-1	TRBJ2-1	CASSLEVGNEQFF	TGCGCCAGCAGCTTGGAAGTGGGCAATGAGCAGTTCTTC
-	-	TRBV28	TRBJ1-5	CASSFPPDQPQHF	TGTGCCAGCAGTTTCCCCCCCGATCAGCCCCAGCATTTT
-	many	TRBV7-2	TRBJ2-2	CASSLSLVDTGELFF	TGTGCCAGCAGCTTATCTCTCGTGGACACCGGGGAGCTGTTTTTT
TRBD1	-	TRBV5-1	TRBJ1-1	CASSLGGATGGSEAFF	TGCGCCAGCAGCTTGGGGGGCGCGACAGGGGGCTCTGAAGCTTTCTTT
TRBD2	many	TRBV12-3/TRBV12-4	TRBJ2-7	CASSPRLAGAHEQYF	TGTGCCAGCAGTCCCCGACTAGCGGGAGCCCACGAGCAGTACTTC
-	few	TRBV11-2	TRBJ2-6	CASNRYSGANVLTF	TGTGCCAGCAACAGGTACTCTGGGGCCAACGTCCTGACTTTC
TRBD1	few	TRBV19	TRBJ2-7	CASSIQGQAYEQYF	TGTGCCAGTAGTATCCAGGGACAGGCCTACGAGCAGTACTTC
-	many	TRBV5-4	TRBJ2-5	CASSLVGAGGYRKETQYF	TGTGCCAGCAGCTTGGTCGGAGCGGGCGGGTACCGAAAAGAGACCCAGTACTTC
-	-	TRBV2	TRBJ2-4	CASRGSPGANIQYF	TGTGCCAGCAGGGGTTCTCCAGGGGCGAACATTCAGTACTTC
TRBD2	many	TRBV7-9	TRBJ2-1	CASSHSRRSGTYNEQFF	TGTGCCAGCAGCCATTCTCGGAGGAGCGGGACTTACAATGAGCAGTTCTTC
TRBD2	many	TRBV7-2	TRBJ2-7	CASSPGTSGRIDEQYF	TGTGCCAGCAGCCCCGGGACTAGCGGGAGAATTGACGAGCAGTACTTC
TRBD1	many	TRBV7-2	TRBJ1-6	CASRPDRASSPLHF	TGTGCCAGCAGGCCCGACAGGGCGAGCTCACCCCTCCACTTT
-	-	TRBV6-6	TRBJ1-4	CASSPGPDGKLFF	TGTGCCAGCAGCCCAGGGCCCGACGGGAAACTGTTTTTT
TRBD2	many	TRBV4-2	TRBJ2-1	CASSQTSGTEQFF	TGTGCCAGCAGCCAGACTAGCGGGACTGAGCAGTTCTTC